The following is a T cell receptor (beta chain) sequence with its context. What it binds is unknown. Stated treatment: roughly 18 received Ad26.COV2.S at low or high dose, single or two shots; about five received placebo; per-sample allocation not given. At day 63 after the first vaccine or placebo injection, samples were drawn. Recruitment in Boston yielded a donor of adult age, 18-55 years. The vaccine antigen was prefusion-stabilized Wuhan SARS-CoV-2 spike. TCRdb keeps only in-frame clones here, not all; method: immunoSEQ multiplex PCR. The table has 300,000 to 400,000 clones, around 83% seen once. The data derive from a study of Ad26.COV2.S vaccination and SARS-CoV-2 variants. Findings and caveats of the study: Compared with placebo recipients, vaccine recipients had higher spike-specific TCR breadth.

The CDR3 totals 13 residues. In germline, CDR1 is SGHVS, CDR2 FQNEAQ. Trimming cost V 5 bases and J 5 bases, with 12 bases left between them. The rearrangement joins TRBV7-8 to TRBJ1-1; D is undetermined. Sequencing used peripheral blood, obtained in a trial of Ad26.COV2.S vaccine versus placebo. The receptor was isolated from a person aged 18 to 59 who received the Ad26.COV2.S COVID-19 vaccine or a placebo. CDR3 in DNA: TGTGCCAGCAGCCGGTCAGGCGCTACTGAAGCTTTCTTT. Its translation: CASSRSGATEAFF.